This entry features one T cell receptor beta chain sequence. Some clones are missing from TCRdb's copy, which holds only in-frame ones; the method was immunoSEQ multiplex PCR. The sample lists 200,000 or so clones, around 94% occurring once. This specimen belongs to a study of control samples from healthy donors and cancer patients. This CDR3 is 15 amino acids long. Losses at the gene ends were 4 bases for V and 5 bases for J; bases not matched to a gene: 7. Per germline, CDR1 SEHNR and CDR2 FQNEAQ (reference sequence). The V and J genes are TRBV7-9 and TRBJ1-5, with 8 bases that match TRBD1. The sequence was collected from a man aged 50 to 59 in good health. The sequenced sample was blood. CDR3 residues: CASSSQGQGHQPQHF. CDR3 DNA sequence: TGTGCCAGCAGCTCTCAAGGACAGGGACATCAGCCCCAGCATTTT.